This T cell receptor beta chain was captured by sequencing in a study of T cell changes during pregnancy in multiple sclerosis (dated by TCRdb to between 2017 and 2020). General notes on the study: In women with multiple sclerosis, the researchers looked at how the T cell repertoire shifted as pregnancy progressed.

CDR1 and CDR2 are drawn from the germline V gene: MGHRA, YSYEKL. V has 1 base trimmed and J has 0 bases trimmed; junction bases matching no gene number 6. The CDR3, cysteine through phenylalanine, is 17 amino acids long. CDR3 DNA only is kept here, 51 bases in frame from base 1. Receptors were amplified or captured by the immunoSEQ multiplex PCR assay. TCRdb obtained this table from immuneACCESS and retained in-frame rearrangements with V and J assigned. These tables miss some clones; where compared with another copy, unresolved V genes account for less than half of the shortfall, and the remainder is unexplained. The sample contains about 50,000 clones, nearly 95% of them found a single time. Approximately 0.61% of the sample lies in the top ten. For this clone: Its antigen has not been determined. It has no much larger one-base neighbor in the sample; base qualities were not kept.

The chain employs TRBV4-1 and TRBJ2-7, with TRBD2 matching 10 junction bases. The material sequenced was CD4+ T cells from peripheral blood mononuclear cells, taken after pregnancy. This sequence was found in a female donor in good health, enrolled as a control in a pregnancy study. The nucleotides are TGCGCCAGCAGCCAAGGATGGACTAGCGGTAGCTCCTACGAGCAGTACTTC. The translation is CASSQGWTSGSSYEQYF.